The present T cell receptor beta chain was sequenced within a study of cytotoxic CD8 clonotypes in ibrutinib-treated CLL. Notes on the study in general: Public clonotypes proved infrequent, and on treatment they shrank or remained steady.

Assay used: immunoSEQ multiplex PCR; TCRdb lists only in-frame clones, some missing. The table includes 160,000 or so clones, roughly four fifths detected once. This clone came up once. Its matching antigen is unknown. Sequencing used PBMCs, obtained after 24 months of ibrutinib treatment. The source is a human donor with chronic lymphocytic leukemia.

The CDR3 DNA follows: TGCAGCGTTGAAGGGGGTGGCTACACCTTC. Translating gives CSVEGGGYTF. The chain joins TRBV29-1 to TRBJ1-2, with D unresolved. The CDR3 runs to 10 residues. Trimming took off 1 base at V and 7 bases at J, with 4 bases between the two ends. The germline gives CDR1 SQVTM, CDR2 ANQGSEA.